The source of this T cell receptor beta chain is a study of blood T cell repertoires in COVID-19. Study in general: The United States, Italy and Spain supplied acute and convalescent COVID-19 samples.

Original analysis: Amplification of reference gene primers provided the estimated nucleated cell counts. This table comes from immunoSEQ multiplex PCR, and its TCRdb copy is limited to in-frame clones, with some not included. V, J and clone size are those of that table, while D and trimming were read from the DNA. Of about 530,000 clones in the sample, about 89% are singletons; the top ten hold less than 9.5%. Germline V gives CDR1 MGHDK, CDR2 SYGVNS. This CDR3 has 12 amino acids. V was clipped by 6 bases and J by 7 bases, with 11 bases between them. This sequence originates from a woman in her fifties or sixties with COVID-19, enrolled during active disease. The sequenced sample was peripheral blood. This chain links TRBV25-1 with TRBJ2-3, with D uncertain. CDR3: CASSERSNTQYF. The CDR3 DNA reads as TGTGCCAGCAGCGAGAGGTCCAATACGCAGTATTTT.